This T cell receptor (beta chain) was recovered during a study of cytomegalovirus exposure and HLA in healthy donors. Between the trimmed V and J ends, which lost 3 bases and 0 bases, there was a span of 14 bases. The CDR3 consists of 16 residues. CDR1 and CDR2 (germline): SGHVS, FNYEAQ. The PCR was carried out with 60 Vbeta primers and 13 Jbeta primers. Source study methods: Counted up in a later analysis, unique TCR beta chains came to some 82 million, with around 9.9 million shared. The table came from immunoSEQ multiplex PCR; TCRdb's copy has only in-frame clones and leaves some out. Clone size and the V and J calls come from that table; the DNA yielded D and trimming. The table shows over 150,000 clones, with 80% occurring only once. Concerning this clone itself: Its matching antigen is unknown.

Study outcomes and limitations: In a later analysis, HLA-associated TCR beta chains were more clonally expanded than equally common others.

The sequenced sample consisted of PBMCs. The chain joins TRBV7-6 to TRBJ1-1, with D uncertain. The receptor's source is a man in his thirties or forties in good health and CMV-seronegative. The DNA for the CDR3 is TGTGCCAGCAGCTTTAAGGCGGGGATCATGAACACTGAAGCTTTCTTT. It codes for CASSFKAGIMNTEAFF.